Listed here are 9 T cell receptor beta chains from one sample, sequenced in a study of blood T cell repertoires in COVID-19. The data were produced by immunoSEQ multiplex PCR, yet TCRdb's version contains in-frame clones alone and is incomplete. The repertoire holds fewer than 150,000 clones, with about 90% as singletons. Sequencing was carried out using peripheral blood. These receptors came from a man in his forties or fifties with active or convalescent COVID-19.

This rearrangement joins TRBV7-8 to TRBJ1-5; the D gene is possibly TRBD1 (6 bases). The V and J ends lost 5 bases and 3 bases respectively, with 14 bases between them. This CDR3 contains 15 residues. Germline V gene data show CDR1 as SGHVS and CDR2 as FQNEAQ. The CDR3 here is CASSPRDINNQPQHF. The CDR3 DNA is TGTGCCAGCAGCCCAAGGGACATCAACAATCAGCCCCAGCATTTT.

This sequence joins TRBV5-4 and TRBJ2-6; TRBD1 might be the D (6 bases). This CDR3 spans 15 amino acids. V was shortened by 3 bases and J by 9 bases, with 16 bases between the two germline ends. Germline CDR1 is SGHNT and CDR2 is YYREEE (reference sequence). The CDR3 DNA follows: TGTGCCAGCAGCTCCCCACAGGGATCCGGCAACGTCCTGACTTTC. This gives the protein CASSSPQGSGNVLTF.

The chain is built from TRBV6-1 and TRBJ2-5; possible D gene TRBD1, 6 bases. Trimming took 4 bases from V and 2 from J, leaving 17 bases between them. This CDR3 has 16 residues. Germline values: CDR1 MNHNS, CDR2 SASEGT. In DNA, the CDR3 is TGTGCCAGCAGTGGGGGGAACAGGGCCTTTCAAGAGACCCAGTACTTC. It specifies CASSGGNRAFQETQYF.

The genes are TRBV4-2 and TRBJ2-1; tentative D call: TRBD2 (5 bases). CDR1 and CDR2 (germline): LGHNA, YNFKEQ. The CDR3 sequence is 18 residues long. The V gene lost 0 bases and the J gene lost 3 bases, with 18 bases spanning the gap. CDR3 nucleotide sequence: TGTGCCAGCAGCCAAGATGGTTCCGGGGTCGGAGGCTACAATGAGCAGTTCTTC. Its protein product is CASSQDGSGVGGYNEQFF.

This clone is a singleton in its sample. This rearrangement joins TRBV5-1 to TRBJ2-7; 10 bases match TRBD1. Germline loops: CDR1 SGHRS, CDR2 YFSETQ. The CDR3 extends over 14 amino acids. Trimming removed 5 bases from V and 2 bases from J; junction bases left unmatched: 4. DNA of the CDR3: TGCGCCAGCAGGTCCGGGACAGGGGCCTACGAGCAGTACTTC. As protein: CASRSGTGAYEQYF.

The rearrangement uses TRBV4-3 and TRBJ2-3; D may be TRBD1 (5 bases). V was cut by 3 bases and J by 6 bases, with 13 bases left in between. This CDR3 region has 14 residues. CDR1 is LGHNA, CDR2 YSLEER, per germline. The CDR3 DNA reads TGCGCCAGCAGCCACAGGGTCCCGTATGATACGCAGTATTTT. This sequence encodes CASSHRVPYDTQYF.

The chain employs TRBV19 and TRBJ1-1; TRBD1 matches 9 bases. This CDR3 is built from 17 residues. Per germline, CDR1 LNHDA and CDR2 SQIVND (reference sequence). The junction had 10 bases not matched to a gene; V was cut back by 5 bases and J by 0 bases. CDR3 DNA sequence: TGTGCCAGTAGTGTCCGGACAGGGGTGGGGGTGAACACTGAAGCTTTCTTT. As protein: CASSVRTGVGVNTEAFF.

The V call is TRBV4-1, the J call TRBJ1-1; D uncertain. V lost 0 bases, J lost 3 bases, and 11 bases lay in between. The CDR3 is 15 amino acids. Per the germline V gene, CDR1 is MGHRA and CDR2 is YSYEKL. CDR3 sequence (DNA): TGCGCCAGCAGCCAAGATCGGTGGGGAGACACTGAAGCTTTCTTT. Translated: CASSQDRWGDTEAFF.

This chain connects TRBV7-3 to TRBJ2-4; maybe TRBD1 (6 bases). This CDR3 comprises 15 residues. Germline V gives CDR1 SGHTA, CDR2 FQGTGA. The ends were cut back, 2 bases at V and 6 bases at J, with 14 bases in the middle. CDR3 residues: CASSLSGRGGNIQYF. The CDR3 DNA follows: TGTGCCAGCAGCTTATCCGGCAGGGGTGGAAACATTCAGTACTTC.